Each of the 27 T cell receptor beta chains below was sequenced from the same sample in a study of blood T cell repertoires in COVID-19. Profiled with immunoSEQ multiplex PCR; TCRdb holds only in-frame clones, not every one. The sample yields about 250,000 clones, 80% to 85% seen once. Sequencing was performed on PBMCs or T cells enriched from blood (not recorded which). The receptors come from a man aged 50 to 60 who had recovered from COVID-19.

The gene calls are TRBV10-1 and TRBJ2-3; TRBD2 aligns across 12 bases. The ends lost 4 bases at V and 7 bases at J; junction bases unmatched: 6. The germline V gene encodes CDR1 WNHNN and CDR2 SYGVQD (reference sequence). The CDR3 extends over 15 amino acids. For the CDR3, the DNA is TGCGCCAGCAGTGCCTCACTAGCGGGGGGTCATACGCAGTATTTT. Its translation is CASSASLAGGHTQYF.

The gene calls are TRBV6-5 and TRBJ1-3; D not resolved. V was trimmed by 7 bases and J by 4 bases, leaving 8 bases between them. Germline V CDR1 and CDR2: MNHEY, SVGAGI. The CDR3 contains 12 residues. The DNA for the CDR3 is TGTGCCAGCACTCCCGGGGGAAACACCATATATTTT. Translated: CASTPGGNTIYF.

Only a few counts were recorded for this clone. The rearrangement uses TRBV19 and TRBJ2-7; D call uncertain. The germline gives CDR1 LNHDA, CDR2 SQIVND (reference sequence). The CDR3 has 14 residues. Between the trimmed V and J ends, which lost 0 bases and 2 bases, there was a span of 8 bases. This CDR3 is CASSIDPRAYEQYF. The CDR3 region has the DNA TGTGCCAGTAGTATAGACCCTCGAGCCTACGAGCAGTACTTC.

This chain connects TRBV10-1 to TRBJ1-2, with D perhaps TRBD1 (5 bases). There are 13 residues in the CDR3. Between the trimmed V and J ends, which lost 6 bases and 3 bases, there was a span of 11 bases. CDR1 and CDR2 from the germline V gene are WNHNN and SYGVQD (reference sequence). CDR3 sequence reads: CASSQGRDYGYTF. The CDR3, as DNA: TGCGCCAGCAGCCAGGGTCGCGACTATGGCTACACCTTC.

V usage is TRBV10-1 and J usage is TRBJ1-1; D might be TRBD1 (6 bases). The CDR3 runs to 15 residues. Germline CDR1 WNHNN, CDR2 SYGVQD (reference sequence). Trimming shortened V by 2 bases and J by 1 base, and 11 bases separated the two germline ends. CDR3 region: CASSERDRQNTEAFF. In DNA form, the CDR3 reads TGCGCCAGCAGTGAGCGCGACAGGCAGAACACTGAAGCTTTCTTT.

This chain joins TRBV4-3 and TRBJ2-7; possible D gene TRBD2, 5 bases. CDR3 length equals 15 residues. CDR1 is LGHNA, CDR2 YSLEER, per germline. V was cut by 3 bases and J by 2 bases, with 14 bases left in between. The CDR3 protein is CASSQAVASTYEQYF. The CDR3 DNA reads TGCGCCAGCAGCCAGGCCGTAGCGTCAACCTACGAGCAGTACTTC.

This clone is a singleton in its sample. The gene calls are TRBV18 and TRBJ1-4, with 9 bases fitting TRBD1. This CDR3 is 16 amino acids long. Looked up from germline, CDR1 is KGHSH and CDR2 is LQKENI. Trimming cost V 4 bases and J 3 bases; bases outside gene matches: 6. The CDR3 loop reads CASSRDRVMSNEKLFF. CDR3 nucleotides: TGTGCCAGCTCACGGGACAGGGTAATGTCTAATGAAAAACTGTTTTTT.

This rearrangement joins TRBV29-1 to TRBJ2-2, with a tentative D call TRBD1 (6 bases). From germline, CDR1 is SQVTM and CDR2 ANQGSEA. Trimming removed 2 bases at V and 7 bases at J, with 17 bases between. CDR3 length equals 15 residues. The CDR3, as DNA: TGCAGCGTTGAAATCCCCCAGGGGCAGTACGGGGAGCTGTTTTTT. It yields the protein CSVEIPQGQYGELFF.

The chain links TRBV3-1 (or the pseudogene TRBV3-2) to TRBJ1-5; 8 positions agree with TRBD1. J was trimmed by 1 base and V by 4 bases; bases with no gene match: 12. Looked up from germline, CDR1 is LGHDT and CDR2 is YNNKEL (reference sequence). This CDR3 is built from 18 residues. The CDR3 DNA reads as TGTGCCAGCAGCCTCCACGGACAGGGTGGGGTCAGCAATCAGCCCCAGCATTTT. Its protein product is CASSLHGQGGVSNQPQHF.

The chain recombines TRBV3-1 (or the pseudogene TRBV3-2) with TRBJ2-2; 7 bases match TRBD2. The junction had 12 bases not matched to a gene; V was cut back by 1 base and J by 1 base. The CDR3 has 19 amino acids. The germline CDR1 and CDR2 sequences are LGHDT and YNNKEL (reference sequence). The CDR3 spells CASSQVANDRGVNTGELFF. DNA for the CDR3: TGTGCCAGCAGCCAAGTCGCAAACGATCGGGGGGTGAACACCGGGGAGCTGTTTTTT.

This clone was picked up a small number of times. The chain links TRBV19 to TRBJ2-7, with 12 bases matching TRBD2. There are 14 residues in the CDR3. CDR1 is LNHDA and CDR2 is SQIVND in the germline V gene (reference sequence). Losses at the gene ends were 4 bases for V and 2 bases for J; bases not matched to a gene: 0. The chain's CDR3 is CASSRTSGTYEQYF. The CDR3 nucleotides are TGTGCCAGTAGTAGGACTAGCGGGACCTACGAGCAGTACTTC.

This rearrangement joins TRBV10-3 to TRBJ2-1, with 9 bases aligning to TRBD2. In germline, CDR1 is ENHRY, CDR2 SYGVKD. This CDR3 comprises 15 residues. The V segment lost 2 bases and the J segment 5 bases; nucleotides outside the gene matches: 4. CDR3 region: CAISEPSGTHNEQFF. As DNA, the CDR3 is TGTGCCATCAGTGAGCCTAGCGGGACCCACAATGAGCAGTTCTTC.

The rearrangement joins TRBV2 to TRBJ2-7; 9 positions match TRBD1. Germline assignment: CDR1 SNHLY and CDR2 FYNNEI. The CDR3 consists of 13 residues. Trimming cost V 5 bases and J 6 bases; bases outside gene matches: 5. The CDR3 DNA reads TGTGCCAGCAGTAGAGGACAGGGGCTCGAGCAGTACTTC. Residues: CASSRGQGLEQYF.

CDR3 bases: TGTGCCAGCAGTCGGGACAGGGGGACGATCCAGCCCCAGCATTTT. The encoded protein is CASSRDRGTIQPQHF. The chain employs TRBV28 and TRBJ1-5; 11 bases are a match to TRBD1. Germline loops: CDR1 MDHEN, CDR2 SYDVKM. The V and J ends lost 5 bases and 7 bases, in that order; junction bases with no gene match: 7. This CDR3 contains 15 residues.

The V and J genes are TRBV19 and TRBJ2-7; D unclear. Trimming took off 1 base at V and 4 bases at J, with 8 bases between the two ends. Per the germline V gene, CDR1 is LNHDA and CDR2 is SQIVND (reference sequence). This CDR3 is built from 13 residues. This CDR3 reads CASSIGGLYEQYF. DNA for the CDR3: TGTGCCAGTAGTATAGGAGGTCTTTACGAGCAGTACTTC.

Here the CDR3 DNA reads TGCGCCAGCAGCTGGGAGGTTGACACTGAAGCTTTCTTT. It translates to CASSWEVDTEAFF. This chain uses TRBV5-1 with TRBJ1-1; D remains unclear. CDR1 SGHRS and CDR2 YFSETQ come from the germline V gene. This CDR3 is 13 amino acids long. The germline V and J ends were trimmed by 3 bases and 3 bases, with 9 bases remaining between them.

This rearrangement joins TRBV28 to TRBJ2-7; 8 bases line up with TRBD1. The ends lost 7 bases at V and 0 bases at J; junction bases unmatched: 2. The CDR3 runs to 13 residues. Germline CDR1 MDHEN, CDR2 SYDVKM. In DNA form, the CDR3 reads TGTGCCAGCACAGGGACAGGCTCCTACGAGCAGTACTTC. As protein: CASTGTGSYEQYF.

The genes are TRBV2 and TRBJ2-2, with 10 bases matching TRBD1. CDR1 is SNHLY, CDR2 FYNNEI, per germline. The CDR3 is made up of 17 amino acids. V gave up 6 bases and J gave up 1 base; unmatched junction bases: 8. In DNA form, the CDR3 reads TGTGCCAGCAGACGGACAGGGGGGACTTTGAACACCGGGGAGCTGTTTTTT. Its protein is CASRRTGGTLNTGELFF. Combining the CDR3 with reference TRBV2 and TRBJ2-2 gives the whole variable domain EPEVTQTPSHQVTQMGQEVILRCVPISNHLYFYWYRQILGQKVEFLVSFYNNEISEKSEIFDDQFSVERPDGSNFTLKIRSTKLEDSAMYFCASRRTGGTLNTGELFFGEGSRLTVL.

The genes are TRBV7-9 and TRBJ2-7; D is undetermined. The V end was cut by 5 bases, the J end by 2 bases, with 16 bases between. Germline CDR1 is SEHNR and CDR2 is FQNEAQ (reference sequence). The CDR3 spans 15 residues. CDR3 DNA sequence: TGTGCCAGCAGCCGTCCGGGTGGTAGGACCTACGAGCAGTACTTC. Translated, it gives CASSRPGGRTYEQYF. The whole variable domain, remainder taken from reference TRBV7-9 and TRBJ2-7, is DTGVSQNPRHKITKRGQNVTFRCDPISEHNRLYWYRQTLGQGPEFLTYFQNEAQLEKSRLLSDRFSAERPKGSFSTLEIQRTEQGDSAMYLCASSRPGGRTYEQYFGPGTRLTVT.

This chain joins TRBV7-8 and TRBJ2-2; tentatively, D is TRBD2 (6 bases). Germline values: CDR1 SGHVS, CDR2 FQNEAQ. V was pared by 4 bases and J by 7 bases, with 19 bases between. This CDR3 is built from 16 residues. CDR3 nucleotide sequence: TGTGCCAGCAGCTCCCGAGACGGGGGAGGTGGCGGGGAGCTGTTTTTT. Translation gives CASSSRDGGGGGELFF. The whole variable domain, filled in from reference TRBV7-8 and TRBJ2-2, reads GAGVSQSPRYKVAKRGQDVALRCDPISGHVSLFWYQQALGQGPEFLTYFQNEAQLDKSGLPSDRFFAERPEGSVSTLKIQRTQQEDSAVYLCASSSRDGGGGGELFFGEGSRLTVL.

This clone was counted only a few times. The chain employs TRBV19 and TRBJ1-6, with 9 bases that match TRBD1. The CDR3 totals 15 residues. From germline, CDR1 is LNHDA and CDR2 SQIVND (reference sequence). V trimming: 3 bases; J trimming: 7 bases; junction bases outside the gene matches: 4. CDR3 residues: CASSMMGQGNSPLHF. The CDR3, as DNA: TGTGCCAGTAGTATGATGGGACAGGGCAATTCACCCCTCCACTTT.

The chain couples TRBV5-1 to TRBJ2-3; 8 nucleotides line up with TRBD1. The V segment lost 3 bases and the J segment 4 bases; nucleotides outside the gene matches: 7. Germline CDR1 SGHRS, CDR2 YFSETQ. The CDR3 is made up of 15 amino acids. Here the CDR3 reads CASSSYQGAADTQYF. As DNA, the CDR3 is TGCGCCAGCAGCTCCTATCAGGGGGCCGCAGATACGCAGTATTTT.

This chain links TRBV2 with TRBJ1-5, with D perhaps matching TRBD1 (6 bases). The germline gives CDR1 SNHLY, CDR2 FYNNEI. This CDR3 has 15 amino acids. V shed 7 bases and J shed 5 bases, with 18 bases lying between them. This CDR3 reads CASKVPGRGHQPQHF. The CDR3 DNA is TGTGCCAGCAAGGTCCCCGGCAGGGGCCATCAGCCCCAGCATTTT.

The chain uses TRBV12-5 and TRBJ2-7; 10 nucleotides agree with TRBD2. Germline V gene sequence: CDR1 LGHNT, CDR2 FRNRAP. V lost 6 bases, J lost 5 bases, and 10 bases stayed unmatched. CDR3 length: 15 residues. In DNA form, the CDR3 reads TGTGCTAGTGGCCTACAGCGGGAGGGCCTCCACGAGCAGTACTTC. This codes for CASGLQREGLHEQYF.

The chain combines TRBV10-2 with TRBJ2-1; TRBD2 aligns across 8 bases. J lost 6 bases, V lost 9 bases, and 7 bases had no gene match. The CDR3 runs to 13 residues. From germline, CDR1 is WSHSY and CDR2 SAAADI. The CDR3 DNA is TGCGCCAGTCGGGAGGGCCGGGCCAATGAGCAGTTCTTC. Translated: CASREGRANEQFF.

The chain has TRBV7-8 and TRBJ2-3; 8 bases fit TRBD2. The CDR3 has 15 amino acids. The V and J ends lost 5 bases and 3 bases, in that order; junction bases with no gene match: 7. From germline, CDR1 is SGHVS and CDR2 FQNEAQ. The CDR3 DNA reads as TGTGCCAGCAGCAGGGGGACTAGTATAACAGATACGCAGTATTTT. Translated: CASSRGTSITDTQYF.

This clone was counted only a few times. This chain joins TRBV4-1 and TRBJ2-1; TRBD2 matches at 14 bases. The CDR3 is 17 amino acids. The V and J ends lost 3 bases and 4 bases, in that order; junction bases with no gene match: 5. CDR1 and CDR2 from the germline V gene are MGHRA and YSYEKL. CDR3: CASSHGGLAGAYNEQFF. In DNA form, the CDR3 reads TGCGCCAGCAGCCATGGGGGACTAGCGGGGGCTTACAATGAGCAGTTCTTC.